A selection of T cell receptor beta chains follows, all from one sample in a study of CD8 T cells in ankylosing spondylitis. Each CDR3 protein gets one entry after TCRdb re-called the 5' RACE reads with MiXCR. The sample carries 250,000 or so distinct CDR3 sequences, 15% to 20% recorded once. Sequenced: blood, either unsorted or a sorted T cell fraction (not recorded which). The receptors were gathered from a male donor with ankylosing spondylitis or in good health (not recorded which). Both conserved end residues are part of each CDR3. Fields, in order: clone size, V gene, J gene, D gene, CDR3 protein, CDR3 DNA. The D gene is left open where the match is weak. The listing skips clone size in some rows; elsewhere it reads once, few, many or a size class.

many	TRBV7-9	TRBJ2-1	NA	CASSPPVGSYEQFF	TGTGCCAGCAGCCCTCCAGTGGGATCGTACGAGCAGTTCTTC
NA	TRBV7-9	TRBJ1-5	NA	CASSLEGFQDQPQHF	TGTGCCAGCAGCTTAGAAGGTTTTCAGGATCAGCCCCAGCATTTT
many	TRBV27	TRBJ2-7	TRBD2	CASSLSAGGATYEQYF	TGTGCCAGCAGTTTATCGGCGGGAGGGGCCACCTACGAGCAGTACTTC
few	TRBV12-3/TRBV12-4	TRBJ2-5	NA	CASSITNQETQYF	TGTGCCAGCAGTATAACTAACCAAGAGACCCAGTACTTC
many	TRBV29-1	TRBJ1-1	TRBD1	CSVRGTANKSFF	TGCAGCGTGAGAGGGACAGCCAACAAAAGTTTCTTT
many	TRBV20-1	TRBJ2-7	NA	CSARDLQSDYEQYF	TGCAGTGCTAGAGATTTACAGTCCGATTACGAGCAGTACTTC
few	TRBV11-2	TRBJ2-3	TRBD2	CASSRGGETDTQYF	TGTGCCAGCAGCCGGGGGGGGGAGACAGATACGCAGTATTTT
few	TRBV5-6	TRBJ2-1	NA	CASSRWTGYNEQFF	TGTGCCAGCAGCCGCTGGACGGGCTACAATGAGCAGTTCTTC
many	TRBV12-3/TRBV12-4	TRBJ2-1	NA	CASSLGQGPYNEQFF	TGTGCCAGCAGTTTAGGGCAGGGCCCCTACAATGAGCAGTTCTTC
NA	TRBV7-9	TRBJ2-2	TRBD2	CASSSTLAGANTGELFF	TGTGCCAGCAGCTCCACTCTAGCGGGCGCGAACACCGGGGAGCTGTTTTTT
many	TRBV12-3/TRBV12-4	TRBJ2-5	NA	CASSFYAGAEETQYF	TGTGCCAGCAGTTTTTACGCAGGGGCCGAAGAGACCCAGTACTTC
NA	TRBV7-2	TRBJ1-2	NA	CASSAIIGLYGYTF	TGTGCCAGCAGCGCCATTATCGGGCTGTATGGCTACACCTTC
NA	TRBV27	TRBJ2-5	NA	CASSSYETQYF	TGTGCCAGCAGTTCGTATGAGACCCAGTACTTC
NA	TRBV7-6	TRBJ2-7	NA	CASSLVSGSSSYEQYF	TGTGCCAGCAGCTTAGTTTCGGGATCGAGCTCCTACGAGCAGTACTTC
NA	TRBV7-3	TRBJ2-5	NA	CASSLTYTDKETQYF	TGTGCCAGCAGCTTAACCTATACAGACAAAGAGACCCAGTACTTC
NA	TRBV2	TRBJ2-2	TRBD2	CASTSPGLARGELFF	TGTGCCAGCACCTCACCGGGACTAGCTAGGGGGGAGCTGTTTTTT
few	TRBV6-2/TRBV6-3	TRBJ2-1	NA	CASSYFDTTYNEQFF	TGTGCCAGCAGTTACTTCGACACTACCTACAATGAGCAGTTCTTC
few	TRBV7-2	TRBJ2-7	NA	CASSTQGLLPYDEQYF	TGTGCCAGCAGCACACAGGGTTTGCTACCGTACGACGAGCAGTACTTC
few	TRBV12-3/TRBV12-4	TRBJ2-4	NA	CASSFSVDIQYF	TGTGCCAGCAGTTTTAGCGTCGACATTCAGTACTTC
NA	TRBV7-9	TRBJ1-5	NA	CASSLLLGQPQHF	TGTGCCAGCAGCTTACTCTTAGGCCAGCCCCAGCATTTT
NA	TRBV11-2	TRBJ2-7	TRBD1	CASSFGPQGGYEQYF	TGTGCCAGCAGCTTTGGTCCACAGGGGGGCTACGAGCAGTACTTC
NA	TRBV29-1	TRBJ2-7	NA	CSVEDLRNEQYF	TGCAGCGTTGAAGATCTTAGGAACGAGCAGTACTTT
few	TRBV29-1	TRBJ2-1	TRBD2	CSVEGTSNEQFF	TGCAGCGTTGAAGGGACTAGCAATGAGCAGTTCTTC
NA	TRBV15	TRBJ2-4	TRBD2	CATSGSGSQNIQYF	TGTGCCACCAGCGGTAGCGGGAGTCAAAACATTCAGTACTTC
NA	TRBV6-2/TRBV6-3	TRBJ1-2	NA	CASSYSSAFHTF	TGTGCCAGCAGTTACTCTTCGGCGTTCCACACCTTC
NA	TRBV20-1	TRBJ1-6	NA	CSARVPGGSNSPLHF	TGCAGTGCTAGAGTTCCCGGGGGAAGTAATTCACCCCTCCACTTT
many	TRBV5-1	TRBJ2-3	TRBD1	CASSLVAGGDTDTQYF	TGCGCCAGCAGCTTGGTAGCAGGGGGTGACACAGATACGCAGTATTTT
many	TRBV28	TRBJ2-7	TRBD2	CASSFLAGGSAEQYF	TGTGCCAGCAGTTTCCTAGCGGGAGGCTCAGCCGAGCAGTACTTC
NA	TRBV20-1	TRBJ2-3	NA	CSARSWAEATDTQYF	TGCAGTGCTAGAAGCTGGGCAGAGGCCACAGATACGCAGTATTTT
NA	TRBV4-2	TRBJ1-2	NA	CASSQLRTDLNYGYTF	TGTGCCAGCAGCCAACTTAGGACAGATCTTAACTATGGCTACACCTTC
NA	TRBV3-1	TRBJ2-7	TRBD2	CASSHWGTSGRKPYEQYF	TGTGCCAGCAGCCACTGGGGGACTAGCGGGAGGAAGCCCTACGAGCAGTACTTC
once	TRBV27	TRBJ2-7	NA	CASSATLTGDEQYF	TGTGCCAGCAGTGCGACCCTGACAGGCGACGAGCAGTACTTC
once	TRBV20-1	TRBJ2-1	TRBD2	CSASQLADFYNEQFF	TGCAGTGCTAGCCAACTAGCGGATTTCTACAATGAGCAGTTCTTC
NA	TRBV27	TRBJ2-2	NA	CASRADWNTGELFF	TGTGCCTCCAGGGCAGATTGGAACACCGGGGAGCTGTTTTTT
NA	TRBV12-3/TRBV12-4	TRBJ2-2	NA	CASSFSKPGELFF	TGTGCCAGCAGTTTTAGTAAGCCCGGGGAGCTGTTTTTT
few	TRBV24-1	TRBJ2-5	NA	CATSQRGLFEETQYF	TGTGCCACCAGCCAACGGGGACTGTTTGAAGAGACCCAGTACTTC
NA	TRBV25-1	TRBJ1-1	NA	CASSPTEEHEAFF	TGTGCCAGCAGTCCTACGGAGGAACATGAAGCTTTCTTT
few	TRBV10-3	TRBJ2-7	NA	CAIRGTERYEQYF	TGTGCCATCAGGGGGACGGAACGCTACGAGCAGTACTTC